This T cell receptor (beta chain) was sequenced in a study of T cell changes during pregnancy in multiple sclerosis. Germline values: CDR1 MNHNY, CDR2 SVGAGI (reference sequence). Trimming pared 4 bases from V and 5 bases from J, leaving 17 bases between. There are 15 residues in the CDR3. Profiling relied on immunoSEQ multiplex PCR, and the TCRdb table lists in-frame clones only, not all of them. The sample records roughly 56,000 clones, roughly nine tenths being singletons. The receptor was isolated from a female donor in good health, enrolled as a control in a pregnancy study. Material: CD4+ T cells from peripheral blood mononuclear cells, obtained after pregnancy. The V call is TRBV6-6, the J call TRBJ2-5, with a tentative D call TRBD1 (5 bases). For the CDR3, the DNA is TGTGCCAGCAGTTCGGCAGGGTACCCCCAGGAGACCCAGTACTTC. It specifies CASSSAGYPQETQYF.